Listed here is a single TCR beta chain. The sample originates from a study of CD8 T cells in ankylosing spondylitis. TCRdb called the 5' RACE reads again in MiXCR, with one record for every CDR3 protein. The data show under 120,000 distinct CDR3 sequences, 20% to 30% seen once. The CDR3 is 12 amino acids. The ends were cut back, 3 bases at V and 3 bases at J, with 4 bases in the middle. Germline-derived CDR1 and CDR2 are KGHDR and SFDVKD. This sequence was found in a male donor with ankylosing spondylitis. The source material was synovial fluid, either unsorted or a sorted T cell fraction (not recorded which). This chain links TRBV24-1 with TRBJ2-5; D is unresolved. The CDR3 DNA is TGTGCCACCAGTGATCAAAAAGAGACCCAGTACTTC. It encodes CATSDQKETQYF.